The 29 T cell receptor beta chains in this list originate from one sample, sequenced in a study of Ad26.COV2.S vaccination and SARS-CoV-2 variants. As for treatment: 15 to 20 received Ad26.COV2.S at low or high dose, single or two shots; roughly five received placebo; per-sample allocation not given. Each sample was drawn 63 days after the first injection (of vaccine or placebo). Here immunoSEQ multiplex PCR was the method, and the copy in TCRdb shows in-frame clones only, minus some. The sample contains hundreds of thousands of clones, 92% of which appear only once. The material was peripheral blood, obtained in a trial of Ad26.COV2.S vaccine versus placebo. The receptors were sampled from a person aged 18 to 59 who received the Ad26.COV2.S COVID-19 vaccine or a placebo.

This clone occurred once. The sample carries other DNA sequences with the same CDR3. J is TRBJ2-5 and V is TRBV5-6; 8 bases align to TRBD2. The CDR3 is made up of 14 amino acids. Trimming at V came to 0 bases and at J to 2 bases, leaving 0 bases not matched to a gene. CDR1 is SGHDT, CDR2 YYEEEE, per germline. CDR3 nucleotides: TGTGCCAGCAGCTTGGGCGGGGGGCAAGAGACCCAGTACTTC. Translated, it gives CASSLGGGQETQYF.

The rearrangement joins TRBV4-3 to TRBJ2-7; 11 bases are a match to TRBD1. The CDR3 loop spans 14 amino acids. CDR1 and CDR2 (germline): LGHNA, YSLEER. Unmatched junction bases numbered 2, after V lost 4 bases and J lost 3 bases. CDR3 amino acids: CASSLGQGGYEQYF. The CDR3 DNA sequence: TGCGCCAGCAGCCTGGGACAGGGGGGCTACGAGCAGTACTTC.

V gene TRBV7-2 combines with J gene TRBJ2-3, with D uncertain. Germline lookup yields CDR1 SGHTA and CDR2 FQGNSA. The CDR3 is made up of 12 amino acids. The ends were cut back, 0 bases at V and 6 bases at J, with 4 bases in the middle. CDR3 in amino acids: CASSLAVDTQYF. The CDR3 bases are TGTGCCAGCAGCTTAGCGGTGGATACGCAGTATTTT.

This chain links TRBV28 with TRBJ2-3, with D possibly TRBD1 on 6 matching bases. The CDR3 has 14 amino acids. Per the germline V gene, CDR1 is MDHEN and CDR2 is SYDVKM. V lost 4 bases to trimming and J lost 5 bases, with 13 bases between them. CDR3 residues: CASSSPTGRDTQYF. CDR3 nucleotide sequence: TGTGCCAGCAGTTCTCCCACAGGGCGAGATACGCAGTATTTT. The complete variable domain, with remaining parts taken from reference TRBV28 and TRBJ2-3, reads DVKVTQSSRYLVKRTGEKVFLECVQDMDHENMFWYRQDPGLGLRLIYFSYDVKMKEKGDIPEGYSVSREKKERFSLILESASTNQTSMYLCASSSPTGRDTQYFGPGTRLTVL.

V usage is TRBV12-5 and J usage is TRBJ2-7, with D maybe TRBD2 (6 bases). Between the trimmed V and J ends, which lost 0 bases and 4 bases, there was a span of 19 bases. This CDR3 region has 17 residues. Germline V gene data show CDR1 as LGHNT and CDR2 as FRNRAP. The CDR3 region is CASGLVVGAGGPYEQYF. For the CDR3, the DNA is TGTGCTAGTGGTTTGGTAGTCGGGGCCGGGGGACCTTACGAGCAGTACTTC.

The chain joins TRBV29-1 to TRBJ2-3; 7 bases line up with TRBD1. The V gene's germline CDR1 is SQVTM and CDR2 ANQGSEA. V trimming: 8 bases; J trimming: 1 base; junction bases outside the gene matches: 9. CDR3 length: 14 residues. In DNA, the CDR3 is TGCAGCCGGGAACAGGGGATTGGCACAGATACGCAGTATTTT. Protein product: CSREQGIGTDTQYF.

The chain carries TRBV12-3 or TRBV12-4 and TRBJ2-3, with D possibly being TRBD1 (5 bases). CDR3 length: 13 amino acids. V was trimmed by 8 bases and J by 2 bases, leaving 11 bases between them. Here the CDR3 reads CASGRENTDTQYF. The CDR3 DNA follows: TGTGCCAGCGGCAGGGAAAACACAGATACGCAGTATTTT.

The CDR3: CASSQEVSYGYTF. In DNA, the CDR3 is TGTGCCAGCAGCCAAGAGGTCAGCTATGGCTACACCTTC. The chain is built from TRBV14 and TRBJ1-2; no reliable D call. Trimming stripped 0 bases from V and 4 bases from J, with 6 bases between. CDR1 is SGHDN, CDR2 FVKESK, per germline. The CDR3 runs to 13 residues.

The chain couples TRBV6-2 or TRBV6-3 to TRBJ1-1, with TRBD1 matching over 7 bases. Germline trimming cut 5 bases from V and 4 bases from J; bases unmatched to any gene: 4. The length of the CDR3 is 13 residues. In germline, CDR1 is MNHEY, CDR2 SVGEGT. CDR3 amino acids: CASSADRVTEAFF. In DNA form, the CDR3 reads TGTGCCAGCAGTGCCGACAGGGTCACTGAAGCTTTCTTT.

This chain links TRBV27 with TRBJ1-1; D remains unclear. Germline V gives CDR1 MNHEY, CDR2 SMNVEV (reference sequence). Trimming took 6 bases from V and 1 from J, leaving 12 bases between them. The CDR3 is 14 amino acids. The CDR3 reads CASRHQETNTEAFF. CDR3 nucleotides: TGTGCCAGCAGACACCAAGAGACGAACACTGAAGCTTTCTTT.

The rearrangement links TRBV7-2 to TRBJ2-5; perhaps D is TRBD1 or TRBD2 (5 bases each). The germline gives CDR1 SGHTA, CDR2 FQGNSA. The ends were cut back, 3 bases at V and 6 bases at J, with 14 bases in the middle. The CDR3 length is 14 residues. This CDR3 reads CASSLDSRGKTQYF. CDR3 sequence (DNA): TGTGCCAGCAGCTTGGACTCCCGGGGCAAGACCCAGTACTTC.

CDR3 protein: CASSLKPHLAGLGETQYF. The CDR3 DNA follows: TGTGCCAGCAGTTTAAAGCCCCATCTAGCGGGGCTGGGGGAGACCCAGTACTTC. This chain connects TRBV27 to TRBJ2-5; 9 bases fit TRBD2. The V and J ends lost 2 bases and 5 bases, in that order; junction bases with no gene match: 15. The CDR3 consists of 18 residues. Germline V gives CDR1 MNHEY, CDR2 SMNVEV (reference sequence).

The DNA for the CDR3 is TGTGCCAGTAGTCCGTGGACAAGTACCTACAATGAGCAGTTCTTC. Translation gives CASSPWTSTYNEQFF. V is TRBV19 and J is TRBJ2-1; TRBD1 is a possible D gene (5 bases). In germline, CDR1 is LNHDA, CDR2 SQIVND (reference sequence). The length of the CDR3 is 15 residues. Trimming pared 5 bases from V and 2 bases from J, leaving 13 bases between.

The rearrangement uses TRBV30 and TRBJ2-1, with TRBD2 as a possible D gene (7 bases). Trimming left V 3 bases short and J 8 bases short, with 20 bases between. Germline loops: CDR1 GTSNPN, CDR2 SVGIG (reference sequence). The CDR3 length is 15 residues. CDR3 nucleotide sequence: TGTGCCTGGAGCGTGGGCGGGGGCTTATCAGATGAGCAGTTCTTC. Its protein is CAWSVGGGLSDEQFF.

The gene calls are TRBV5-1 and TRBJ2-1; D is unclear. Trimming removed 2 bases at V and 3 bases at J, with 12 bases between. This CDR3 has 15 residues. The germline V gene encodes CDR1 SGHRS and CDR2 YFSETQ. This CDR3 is CASSFARARYNEQFF. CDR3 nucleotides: TGCGCCAGCAGCTTTGCCCGGGCCCGCTACAATGAGCAGTTCTTC.

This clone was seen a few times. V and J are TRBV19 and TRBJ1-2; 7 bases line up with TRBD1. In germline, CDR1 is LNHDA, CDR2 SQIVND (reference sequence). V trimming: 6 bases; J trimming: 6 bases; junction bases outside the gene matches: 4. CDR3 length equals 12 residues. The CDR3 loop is CASSPGTDGYTF. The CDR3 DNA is TGTGCCAGTAGCCCCGGGACAGATGGCTACACCTTC.

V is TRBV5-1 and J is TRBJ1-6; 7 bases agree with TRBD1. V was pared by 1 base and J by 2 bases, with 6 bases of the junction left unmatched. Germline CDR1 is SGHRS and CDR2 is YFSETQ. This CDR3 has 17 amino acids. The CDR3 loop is CASSLKGQVTYNSPLHF. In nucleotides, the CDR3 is TGCGCCAGCAGCTTGAAAGGACAGGTCACCTATAATTCACCCCTCCACTTT. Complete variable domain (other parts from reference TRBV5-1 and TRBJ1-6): KAGVTQTPRYLIKTRGQQVTLSCSPISGHRSVSWYQQTPGQGLQFLFEYFSETQRNKGNFPGRFSGRQFSNSRSEMNVSTLELGDSALYLCASSLKGQVTYNSPLHFGNGTRLTVT.

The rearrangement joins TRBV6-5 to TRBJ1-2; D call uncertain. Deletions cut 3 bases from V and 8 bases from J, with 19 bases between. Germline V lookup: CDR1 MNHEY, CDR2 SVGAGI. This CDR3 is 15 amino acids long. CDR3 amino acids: CASSYGALTPQGYTF. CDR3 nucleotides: TGTGCCAGCAGTTATGGTGCCCTAACACCCCAAGGCTACACCTTC.

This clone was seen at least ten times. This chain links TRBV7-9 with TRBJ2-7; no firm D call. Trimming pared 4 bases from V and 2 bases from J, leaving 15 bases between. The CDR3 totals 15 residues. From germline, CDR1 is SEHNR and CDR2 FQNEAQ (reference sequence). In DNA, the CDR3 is TGTGCCAGCAGCTCTAAGACCGATCTTACCTACGAGCAGTACTTC. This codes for CASSSKTDLTYEQYF.

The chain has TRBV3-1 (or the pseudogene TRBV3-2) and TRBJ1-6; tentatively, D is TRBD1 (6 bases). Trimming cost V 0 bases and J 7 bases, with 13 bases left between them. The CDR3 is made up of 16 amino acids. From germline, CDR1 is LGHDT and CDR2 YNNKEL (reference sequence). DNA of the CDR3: TGTGCCAGCAGCCAAGATTGGGGGCCGGCCAATTCACCCCTCCACTTT. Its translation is CASSQDWGPANSPLHF.

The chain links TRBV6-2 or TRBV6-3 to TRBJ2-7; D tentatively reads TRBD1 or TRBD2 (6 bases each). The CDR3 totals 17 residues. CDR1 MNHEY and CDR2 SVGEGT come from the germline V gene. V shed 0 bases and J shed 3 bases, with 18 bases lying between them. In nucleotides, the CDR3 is TGTGCCAGCAGTTACTCGAACAGGGAGGTTGCCTTCTACGAGCAGTACTTC. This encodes CASSYSNREVAFYEQYF.

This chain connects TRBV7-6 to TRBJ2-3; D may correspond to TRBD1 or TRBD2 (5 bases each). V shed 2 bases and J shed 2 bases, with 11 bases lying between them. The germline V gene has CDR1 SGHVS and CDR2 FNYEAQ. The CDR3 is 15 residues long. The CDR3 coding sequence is TGTGCCAGCAGCTTAAACCCGGGGACCACAGATACGCAGTATTTT. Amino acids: CASSLNPGTTDTQYF.

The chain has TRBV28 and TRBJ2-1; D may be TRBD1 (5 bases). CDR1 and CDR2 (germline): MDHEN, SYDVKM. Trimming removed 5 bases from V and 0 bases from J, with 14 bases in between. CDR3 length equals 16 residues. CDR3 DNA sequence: TGTGCCAGCAGTGCGAGACAGCCCAGCTCCTACAATGAGCAGTTCTTC. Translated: CASSARQPSSYNEQFF.

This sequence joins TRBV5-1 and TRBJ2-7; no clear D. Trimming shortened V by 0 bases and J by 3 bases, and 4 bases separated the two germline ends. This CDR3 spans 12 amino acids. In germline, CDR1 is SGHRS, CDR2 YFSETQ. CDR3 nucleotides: TGCGCCAGCAGCTTGGCCAGCTACGAGCAGTACTTC. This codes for CASSLASYEQYF.

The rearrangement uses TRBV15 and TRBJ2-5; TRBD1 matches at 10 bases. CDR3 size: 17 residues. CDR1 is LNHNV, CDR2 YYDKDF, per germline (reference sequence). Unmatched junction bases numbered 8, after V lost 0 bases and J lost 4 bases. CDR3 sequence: CATSRDVGQGDGETQYF. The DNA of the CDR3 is TGTGCCACCAGCAGAGATGTAGGACAGGGGGATGGAGAGACCCAGTACTTC.

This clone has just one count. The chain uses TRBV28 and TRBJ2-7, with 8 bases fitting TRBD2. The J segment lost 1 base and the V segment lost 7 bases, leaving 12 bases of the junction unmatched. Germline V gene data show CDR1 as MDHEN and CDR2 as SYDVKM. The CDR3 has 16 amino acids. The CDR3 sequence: CASNLAGLEYSYEQYF. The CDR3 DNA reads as TGTGCCAGCAACTTAGCGGGACTAGAATATTCCTACGAGCAGTACTTC.

The CDR3 DNA is TGTGCCAGCAGTTACCGGGCAGGGAATGGCTACACCTTC. Encoded protein: CASSYRAGNGYTF. This chain joins TRBV6-2 or TRBV6-3 and TRBJ1-2; tentative D call: TRBD1 (5 bases). Germline CDR1 is MNHEY and CDR2 is SVGEGT. Deletions cut 2 bases from V and 6 bases from J, with 10 bases between. This CDR3 is 13 amino acids long.

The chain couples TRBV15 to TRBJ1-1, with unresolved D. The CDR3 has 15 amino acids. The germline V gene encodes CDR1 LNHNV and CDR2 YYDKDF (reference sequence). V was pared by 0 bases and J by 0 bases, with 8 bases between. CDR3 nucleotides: TGTGCCACCAGCAGAGATACCGTTATGAACACTGAAGCTTTCTTT. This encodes CATSRDTVMNTEAFF.

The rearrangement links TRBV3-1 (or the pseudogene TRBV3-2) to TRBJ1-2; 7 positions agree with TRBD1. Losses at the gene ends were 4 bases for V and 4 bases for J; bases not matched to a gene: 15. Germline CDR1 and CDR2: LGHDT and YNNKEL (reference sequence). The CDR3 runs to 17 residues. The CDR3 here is CASSPQEPTGWGYGYTF. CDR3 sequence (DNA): TGTGCCAGCAGCCCCCAAGAACCGACAGGGTGGGGCTATGGCTACACCTTC.